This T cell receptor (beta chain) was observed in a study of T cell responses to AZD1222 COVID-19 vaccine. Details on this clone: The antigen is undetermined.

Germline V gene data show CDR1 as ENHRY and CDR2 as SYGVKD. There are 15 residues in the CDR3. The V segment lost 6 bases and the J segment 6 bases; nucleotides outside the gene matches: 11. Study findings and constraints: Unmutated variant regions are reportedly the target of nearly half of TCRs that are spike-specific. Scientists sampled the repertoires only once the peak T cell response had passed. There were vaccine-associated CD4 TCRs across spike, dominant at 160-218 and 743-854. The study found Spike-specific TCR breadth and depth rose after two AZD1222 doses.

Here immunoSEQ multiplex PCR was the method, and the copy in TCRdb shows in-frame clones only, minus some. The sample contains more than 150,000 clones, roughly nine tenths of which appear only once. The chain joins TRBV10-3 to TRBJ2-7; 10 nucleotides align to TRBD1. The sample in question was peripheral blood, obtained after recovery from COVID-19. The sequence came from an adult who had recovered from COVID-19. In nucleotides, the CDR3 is TGTGCCATCAGACCCGGACAGGGGGGAACTACCGAGCAGTACTTC. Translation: CAIRPGQGGTTEQYF.